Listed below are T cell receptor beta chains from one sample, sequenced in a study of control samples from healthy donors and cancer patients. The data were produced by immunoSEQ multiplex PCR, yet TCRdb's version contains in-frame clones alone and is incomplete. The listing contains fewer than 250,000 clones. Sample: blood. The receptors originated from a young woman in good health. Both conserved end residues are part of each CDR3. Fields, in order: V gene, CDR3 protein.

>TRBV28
CASSVPLAGLETQYF
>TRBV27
CASSLSGRNYEQYF
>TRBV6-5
CASRGWVNTEAFF
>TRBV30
CAWRWNMNTEAFF
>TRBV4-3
CASSSKPWEKLFF
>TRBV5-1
CASSSIGGGNTEAFF
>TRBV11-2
CASSLAAGVINEQFF
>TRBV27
CASSSSGGAGHTQYF
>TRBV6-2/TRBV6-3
CASSYTRKETQYF
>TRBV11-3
CASSSLIGNTEAFF
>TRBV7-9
CASSLIPSDTQYF
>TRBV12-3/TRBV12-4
CASSFGAREQFF
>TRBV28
CASREGGVSYSNQPQHF
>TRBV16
CASIRGGRTGELFF
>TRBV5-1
CASSNTRVESDGYTF
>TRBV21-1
CASRKGGGPTSGNTIYF